This TCR beta chain was captured in a study of shared T cell receptors in the human thymus. TCRdb's table, derived via immunoSEQ multiplex PCR, lists solely in-frame clones and lacks some. The sample consists of 720,000 or so clones, 75% to 90% of them appearing once. V was trimmed by 1 base and J by 5 bases, leaving 18 bases between them. Germline loops: CDR1 LNHNV, CDR2 YYDKDF (reference sequence). This CDR3 has 18 amino acids. The same data also contributed to another study, on human thymus T cells. Per that paper: The study used thymus tissue resected during corrective heart surgery.

The TCR was taken from a girl in the first two years of life with a congenital heart defect. The chain links TRBV15 to TRBJ1-6; D is unresolved. Sequencing input: thymocytes. This CDR3 is CATSRAKGGQSDNSPLHF. In nucleotides, the CDR3 is TGTGCCACCAGCAGAGCCAAAGGTGGGCAGTCAGATAATTCACCCCTCCACTTT.